The clone carrying this T cell receptor (beta chain) was seen repeatedly, ten times or more. Its target is not known. Mouse names are used for the genes. The CDR3 extends 4 residues past the end of the read, so its final part is completed from the germline J gene. The data stem from a study of CD8+ T cells in alopecia areata. At the level of the study: Recipients were roughly 6-11-week-old female C3H/HeJ mice grafted with skin from roughly 6-13-month-old C3H/HeJ donors with spontaneous alopecia.

The germline CDR1 and CDR2 sequences are FNHDT and SITEND (reference sequence). The CDR3 has 14 residues. Trimming pared 2 bases from V and 0 bases from J, leaving 8 bases between. Following extraction, RNA underwent reverse transcription to cDNA, which served as the sequencing template. The repertoire was sequenced with immunoSEQ multiplex PCR; TCRdb's copy has only in-frame clones and lacks some. Listed here are 2,500 to 3,500 clones without any singletons, the top ten holding roughly 41%. Findings and limits, study-wide: Lesional scalp, notably in alopecia totalis/universalis, had clonality above that of normal scalp. Sequence data from scalp samples additionally include resident alphabeta T cells of normal skin. Mouse data revealed clearer TCR sharing than patient data did, a gap possibly tied to HLA.

The TCR originated in a C3H/HeJ mouse with alopecia areata. The MHC haplotype recorded for the strain is H2-k. The gene calls are TRBV19 and TRBJ1-2; no reliable D call. The sample comprised lesional skin. The DNA read from the CDR3 is TGTGCCAGCAGTATGCACAATGCAAACTCC. This translates into CASSMHNANS. The whole CDR3 sequence is CASSMHNANSDYTF.